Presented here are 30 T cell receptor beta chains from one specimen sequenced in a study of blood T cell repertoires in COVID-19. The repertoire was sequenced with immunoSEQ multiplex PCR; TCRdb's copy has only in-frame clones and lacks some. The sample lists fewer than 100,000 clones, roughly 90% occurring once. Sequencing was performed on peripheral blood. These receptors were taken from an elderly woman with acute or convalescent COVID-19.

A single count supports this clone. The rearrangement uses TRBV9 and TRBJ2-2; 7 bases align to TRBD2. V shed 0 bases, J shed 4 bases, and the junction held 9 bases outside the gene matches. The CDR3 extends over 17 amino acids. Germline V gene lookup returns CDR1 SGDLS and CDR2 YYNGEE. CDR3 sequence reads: CASSVATWGGGTGELFF. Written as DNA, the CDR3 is TGTGCCAGCAGCGTAGCTACTTGGGGGGGAGGCACCGGGGAGCTGTTTTTT.

The CDR3 nucleotides read TGTGCCAGCAGCCCCACTAGGGACAGGGCCGGGGAGCTGTTTTTT. Translated, it gives CASSPTRDRAGELFF. The chain joins TRBV6-5 to TRBJ2-2; 9 nucleotides agree with TRBD1. Looked up from germline, CDR1 is MNHEY and CDR2 is SVGAGI. The length of the CDR3 is 15 residues. Trimming took 6 bases from V and 6 from J; bases not matched to a gene: 8.

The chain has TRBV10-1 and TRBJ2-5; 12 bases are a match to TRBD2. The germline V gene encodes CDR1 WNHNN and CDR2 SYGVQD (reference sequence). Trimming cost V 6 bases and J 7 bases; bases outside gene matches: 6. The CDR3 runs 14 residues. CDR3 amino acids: CASSTLAGGGTQYF. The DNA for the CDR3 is TGCGCCAGCAGCACACTAGCGGGGGGCGGGACCCAGTACTTC.

The CDR3 DNA sequence: TGTGCCAGCAGCTTAGCGCATGGTAGCGGGGACAATGAGCAGTTCTTC. This sequence encodes CASSLAHGSGDNEQFF. The chain recombines TRBV7-2 with TRBJ2-1; 8 nucleotides align to TRBD2. Germline CDR1 reads SGHTA; CDR2 reads FQGNSA. The V segment lost 0 bases and the J segment 5 bases; nucleotides outside the gene matches: 6. CDR3 length equals 16 residues. Drawing the rest from reference TRBV7-2 and TRBJ2-1, the complete variable domain is GAGVSQSPSNKVTEKGKDVELRCDPISGHTALYWYRQSLGQGLEFLIYFQGNSAPDKSGLPSDRFSAERTGGSVSTLTIQRTQQEDSAVYLCASSLAHGSGDNEQFFGPGTRLTVL.

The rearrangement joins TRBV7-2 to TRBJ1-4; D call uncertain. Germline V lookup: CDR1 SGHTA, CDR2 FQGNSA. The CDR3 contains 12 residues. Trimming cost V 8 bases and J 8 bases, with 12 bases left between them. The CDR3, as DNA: TGTGCCAGCCAAAGTGCGGGGGAAAAACTGTTTTTT. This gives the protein CASQSAGEKLFF.

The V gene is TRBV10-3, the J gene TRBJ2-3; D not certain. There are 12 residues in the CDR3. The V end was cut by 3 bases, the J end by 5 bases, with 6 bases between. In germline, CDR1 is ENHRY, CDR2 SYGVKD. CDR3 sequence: CAISEFKDTQYF. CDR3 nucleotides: TGTGCCATCAGTGAATTCAAAGATACGCAGTATTTT.

Written as DNA, the CDR3 is TGTGCCAGCAGTTTCCAGGGTTATTCCTACAATGAGCAGTTCTTC. Translating it yields CASSFQGYSYNEQFF. The rearrangement uses TRBV27 and TRBJ2-1; a weak D match, TRBD1 (5 bases). The length of the CDR3 is 15 residues. From germline, CDR1 is MNHEY and CDR2 SMNVEV (reference sequence). Trimming removed 3 bases from V and 1 base from J, with 10 bases in between.

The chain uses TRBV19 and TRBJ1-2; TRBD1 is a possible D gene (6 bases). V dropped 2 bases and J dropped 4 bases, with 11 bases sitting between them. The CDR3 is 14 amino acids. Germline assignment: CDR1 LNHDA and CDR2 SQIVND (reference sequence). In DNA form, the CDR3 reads TGTGCCAGTAGTATATTGGCAGGGGCCTATGGCTACACCTTC. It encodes CASSILAGAYGYTF.

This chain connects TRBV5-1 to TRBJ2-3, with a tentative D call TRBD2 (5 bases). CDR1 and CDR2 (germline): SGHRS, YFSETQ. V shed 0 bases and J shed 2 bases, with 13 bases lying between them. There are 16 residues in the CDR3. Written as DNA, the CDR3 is TGCGCCAGCAGCTTGGCCGGCGGGCTTATCACAGATACGCAGTATTTT. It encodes CASSLAGGLITDTQYF.

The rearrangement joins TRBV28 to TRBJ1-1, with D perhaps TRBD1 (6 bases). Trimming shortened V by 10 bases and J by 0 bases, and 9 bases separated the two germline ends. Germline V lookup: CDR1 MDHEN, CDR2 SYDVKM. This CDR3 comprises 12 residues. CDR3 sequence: CATRTVNTEAFF. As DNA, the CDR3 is TGTGCCACCCGGACAGTGAACACTGAAGCTTTCTTT.

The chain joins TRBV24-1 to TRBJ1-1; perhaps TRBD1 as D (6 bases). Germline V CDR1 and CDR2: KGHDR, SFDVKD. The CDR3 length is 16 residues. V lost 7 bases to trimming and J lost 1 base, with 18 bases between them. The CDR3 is CATRPGGGHRNTEAFF. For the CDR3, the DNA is TGTGCCACCAGACCCGGGGGGGGGCACAGGAACACTGAAGCTTTCTTT.

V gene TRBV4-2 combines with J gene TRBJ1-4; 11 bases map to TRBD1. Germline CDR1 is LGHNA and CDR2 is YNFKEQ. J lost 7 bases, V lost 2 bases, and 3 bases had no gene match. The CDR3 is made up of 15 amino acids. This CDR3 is CASSQRTGGSEKLFF. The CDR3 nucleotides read TGTGCCAGCAGCCAACGGACAGGGGGCAGTGAAAAACTGTTTTTT.

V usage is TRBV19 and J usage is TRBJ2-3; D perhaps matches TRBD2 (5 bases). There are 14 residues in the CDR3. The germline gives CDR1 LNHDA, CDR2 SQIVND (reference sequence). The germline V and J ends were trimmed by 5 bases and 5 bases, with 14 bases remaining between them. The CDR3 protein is CASSPRRSQDTQYF. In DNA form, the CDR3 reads TGTGCCAGTAGTCCGAGGAGGAGTCAAGATACGCAGTATTTT.

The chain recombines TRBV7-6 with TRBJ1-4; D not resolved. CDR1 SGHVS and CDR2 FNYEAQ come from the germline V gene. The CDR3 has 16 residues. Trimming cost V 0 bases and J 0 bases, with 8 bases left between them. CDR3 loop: CASSLARLATNEKLFF. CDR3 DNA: TGTGCCAGCAGCTTAGCCCGACTTGCAACTAATGAAAAACTGTTTTTT.

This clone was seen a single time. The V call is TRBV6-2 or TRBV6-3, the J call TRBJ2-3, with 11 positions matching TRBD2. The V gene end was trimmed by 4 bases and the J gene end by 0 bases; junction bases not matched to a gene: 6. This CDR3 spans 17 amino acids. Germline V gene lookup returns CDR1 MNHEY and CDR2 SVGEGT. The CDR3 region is CASSFGSSGGSTDTQYF. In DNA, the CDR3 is TGTGCCAGCAGTTTTGGGTCTAGCGGGGGGAGCACAGATACGCAGTATTTT.

The chain's CDR3 is CASSPGLAWETQYF. The CDR3 bases are TGTGCCAGCAGCCCGGGACTAGCGTGGGAGACCCAGTACTTC. The rearrangement uses TRBV7-9 and TRBJ2-5; 10 bases are shared with TRBD2. The CDR3 spans 14 residues. Unmatched junction bases numbered 5, after V lost 5 bases and J lost 5 bases. Germline V gene lookup returns CDR1 SEHNR and CDR2 FQNEAQ (reference sequence).

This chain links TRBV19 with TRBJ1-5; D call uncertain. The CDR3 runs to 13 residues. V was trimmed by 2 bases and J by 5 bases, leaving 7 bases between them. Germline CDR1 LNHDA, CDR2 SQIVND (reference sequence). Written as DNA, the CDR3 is TGTGCCAGTAGTATAAGAGGATATCAGCCCCAGCATTTT. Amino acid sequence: CASSIRGYQPQHF.

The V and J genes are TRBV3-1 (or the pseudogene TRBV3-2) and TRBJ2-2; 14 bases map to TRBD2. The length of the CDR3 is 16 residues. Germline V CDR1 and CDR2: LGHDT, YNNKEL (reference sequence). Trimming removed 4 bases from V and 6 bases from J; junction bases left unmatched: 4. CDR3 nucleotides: TGTGCCAGCAGCCCAGGGACTAGCGGGGGATCCGGGGAGCTGTTTTTT. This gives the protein CASSPGTSGGSGELFF.

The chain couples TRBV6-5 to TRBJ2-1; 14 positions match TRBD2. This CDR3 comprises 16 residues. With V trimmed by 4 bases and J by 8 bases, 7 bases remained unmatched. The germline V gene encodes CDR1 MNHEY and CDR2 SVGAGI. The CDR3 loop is CASSSLTSGGAYEQFF. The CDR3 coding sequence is TGTGCCAGCAGTTCCCTGACTAGCGGGGGGGCCTATGAGCAGTTCTTC.

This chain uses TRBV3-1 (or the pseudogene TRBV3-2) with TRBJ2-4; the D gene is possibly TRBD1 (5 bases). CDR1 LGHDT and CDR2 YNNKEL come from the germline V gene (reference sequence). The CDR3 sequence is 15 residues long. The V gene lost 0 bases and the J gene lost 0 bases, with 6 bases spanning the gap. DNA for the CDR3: TGTGCCAGCAGCCAAGAGGGGCTAGCCAAAAACATTCAGTACTTC. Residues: CASSQEGLAKNIQYF.

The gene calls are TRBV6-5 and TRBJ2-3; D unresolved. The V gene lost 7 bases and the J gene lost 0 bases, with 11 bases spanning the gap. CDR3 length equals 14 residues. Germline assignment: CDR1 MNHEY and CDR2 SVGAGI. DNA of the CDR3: TGTGCCAGCACCCCGGCGCGGAGCACAGATACGCAGTATTTT. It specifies CASTPARSTDTQYF.

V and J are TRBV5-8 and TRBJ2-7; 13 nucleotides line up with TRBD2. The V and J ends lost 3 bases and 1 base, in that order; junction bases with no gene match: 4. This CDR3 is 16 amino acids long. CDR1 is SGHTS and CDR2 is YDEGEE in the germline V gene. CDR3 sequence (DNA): TGTGCCAGCAGCTCGGCGACTAGCGGGGGGTCCTACGAGCAGTACTTC. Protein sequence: CASSSATSGGSYEQYF.

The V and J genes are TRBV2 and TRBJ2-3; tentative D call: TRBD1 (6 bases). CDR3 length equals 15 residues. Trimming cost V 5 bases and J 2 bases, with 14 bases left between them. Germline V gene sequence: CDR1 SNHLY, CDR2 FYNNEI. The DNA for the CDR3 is TGTGCCAGCAGTCCAAAGACAGGATTCACAGATACGCAGTATTTT. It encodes CASSPKTGFTDTQYF. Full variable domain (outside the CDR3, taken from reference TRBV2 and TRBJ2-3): EPEVTQTPSHQVTQMGQEVILRCVPISNHLYFYWYRQILGQKVEFLVSFYNNEISEKSEIFDDQFSVERPDGSNFTLKIRSTKLEDSAMYFCASSPKTGFTDTQYFGPGTRLTVL.

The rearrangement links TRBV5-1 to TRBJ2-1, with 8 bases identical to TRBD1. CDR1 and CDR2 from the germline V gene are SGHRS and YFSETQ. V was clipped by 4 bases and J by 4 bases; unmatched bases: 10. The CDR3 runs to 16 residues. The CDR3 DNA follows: TGCGCCAGCAGCCTAACCGGGACAGGTGTTTACAATGAGCAGTTCTTC. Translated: CASSLTGTGVYNEQFF.

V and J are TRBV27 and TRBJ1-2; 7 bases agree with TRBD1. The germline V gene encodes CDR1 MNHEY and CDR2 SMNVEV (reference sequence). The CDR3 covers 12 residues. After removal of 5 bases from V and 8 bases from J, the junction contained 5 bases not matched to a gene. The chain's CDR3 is CASSPGTVGYTF. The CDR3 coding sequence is TGTGCCAGCAGTCCAGGGACAGTAGGCTACACCTTC.

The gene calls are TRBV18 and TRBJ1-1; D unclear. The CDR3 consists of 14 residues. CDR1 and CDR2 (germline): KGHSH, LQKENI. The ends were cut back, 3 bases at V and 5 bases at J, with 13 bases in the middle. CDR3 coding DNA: TGTGCCAGCTCACCGGAGGTTCCAGGAACTGAAGCTTTCTTT. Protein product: CASSPEVPGTEAFF.

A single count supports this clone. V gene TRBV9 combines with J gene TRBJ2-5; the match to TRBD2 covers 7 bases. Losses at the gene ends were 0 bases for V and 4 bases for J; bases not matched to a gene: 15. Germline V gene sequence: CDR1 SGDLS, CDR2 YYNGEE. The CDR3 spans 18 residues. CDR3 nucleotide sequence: TGTGCCAGCAGCGTAGGTCCGAGCGGGACCGCACGGGGAGAGACCCAGTACTTC. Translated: CASSVGPSGTARGETQYF. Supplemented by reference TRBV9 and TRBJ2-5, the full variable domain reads DSGVTQTPKHLITATGQRVTLRCSPRSGDLSVYWYQQSLDQGLQFLIQYYNGEERAKGNILERFSAQQFPDLHSELNLSSLELGDSALYFCASSVGPSGTARGETQYFGPGTRLLVL.

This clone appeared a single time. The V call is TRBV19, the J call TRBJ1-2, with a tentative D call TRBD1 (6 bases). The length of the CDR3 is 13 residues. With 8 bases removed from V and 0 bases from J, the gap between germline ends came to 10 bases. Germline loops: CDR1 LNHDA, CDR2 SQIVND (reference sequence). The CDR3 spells CASSRQANYGYTF. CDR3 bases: TGTGCCAGTTCCCGACAGGCTAACTATGGCTACACCTTC. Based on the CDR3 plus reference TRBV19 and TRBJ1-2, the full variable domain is DGGITQSPKYLFRKEGQNVTLSCEQNLNHDAMYWYRQDPGQGLRLIYYSQIVNDFQKGDIAEGYSVSREKKESFPLTVTSAQKNPTAFYLCASSRQANYGYTFGSGTRLTVV.

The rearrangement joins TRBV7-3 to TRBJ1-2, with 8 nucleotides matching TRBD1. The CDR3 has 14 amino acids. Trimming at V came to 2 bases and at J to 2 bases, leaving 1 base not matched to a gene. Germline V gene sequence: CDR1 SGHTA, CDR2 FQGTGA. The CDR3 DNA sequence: TGTGCCAGCAGCTTAGGGACAGGCAACTATGGCTACACCTTC. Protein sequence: CASSLGTGNYGYTF.

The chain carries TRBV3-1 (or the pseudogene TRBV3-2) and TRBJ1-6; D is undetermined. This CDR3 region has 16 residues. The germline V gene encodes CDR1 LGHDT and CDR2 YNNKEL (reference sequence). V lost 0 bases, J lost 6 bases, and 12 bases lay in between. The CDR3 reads CASSQDHTGSNSPLHF. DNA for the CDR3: TGTGCCAGCAGCCAAGATCATACGGGGAGTAATTCACCCCTCCACTTT.